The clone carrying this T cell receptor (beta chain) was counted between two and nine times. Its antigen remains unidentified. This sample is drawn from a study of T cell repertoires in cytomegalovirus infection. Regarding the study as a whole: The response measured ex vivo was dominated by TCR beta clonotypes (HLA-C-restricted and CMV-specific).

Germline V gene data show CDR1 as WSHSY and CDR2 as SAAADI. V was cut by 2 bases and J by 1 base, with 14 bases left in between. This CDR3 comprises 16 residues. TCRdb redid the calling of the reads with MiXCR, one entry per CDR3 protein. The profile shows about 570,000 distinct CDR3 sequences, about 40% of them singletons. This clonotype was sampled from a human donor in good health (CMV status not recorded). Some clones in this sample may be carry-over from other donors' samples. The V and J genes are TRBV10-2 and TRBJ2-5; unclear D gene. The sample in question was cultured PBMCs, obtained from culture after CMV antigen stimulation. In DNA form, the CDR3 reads TGCGCCAGCAGTGAGGTGGTTGGGTCGCTCCAAGAGACCCAGTACTTC. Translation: CASSEVVGSLQETQYF.